This entry is about one T cell receptor beta chain. The antigen remains unidentified. The study ran its PCR with 60 Vbeta and 13 Jbeta primers. The method was immunoSEQ multiplex PCR; TCRdb's version includes in-frame clones alone and lacks a portion of them. Among over 130,000 clones listed, 82% were seen once. The data derive from a study of cytomegalovirus exposure and HLA in healthy donors. Study-level background: HLA-typed donors were the source of around 77 million unique TCRs held in an early data release.

CDR1 and CDR2 from the germline V gene are SNHLY and FYNNEI. This CDR3 spans 13 amino acids. Between the trimmed V and J ends, which lost 6 bases and 7 bases, there was a span of 13 bases. Whole-study findings and limits: In a later analysis, parvovirus B19, influenza, CMV and Epstein-Barr virus appeared linked to several top co-occurrence clusters.

Sequences were obtained from PBMCs. This chain links TRBV2 with TRBJ1-5; no clear D. This clonotype was sampled from a male donor in good health and CMV-seronegative. CDR3 nucleotides: TGTGCCAGCAGGTTTGAGGTGGAACAGCCCCAGCATTTT. Protein: CASRFEVEQPQHF.